A single T cell receptor beta chain is shown here with its context. This entry comes from a study of PD-L1 blockade in urothelial cancer. The data were produced by immunoSEQ multiplex PCR, yet TCRdb's version contains in-frame clones alone and is incomplete. The table includes around 70,000 clones, approximately 81% detected once. V lost 0 bases and J lost 4, with 15 bases in between. This CDR3 region has 16 residues. Germline V gives CDR1 SGHVS, CDR2 FQNEAQ. This chain connects TRBV7-8 to TRBJ2-5, with D possibly matching TRBD2 (5 bases). The sample in question was PBMCs, obtained around atezolizumab (anti-PD-L1) treatment. The receptor was isolated from a man in his sixties or seventies with urothelial cancer. The CDR3 is CASSLALRTFSETQYF. The CDR3 nucleotides are TGTGCCAGCAGCTTAGCCTTACGGACTTTTTCAGAGACCCAGTACTTC.